This T cell receptor (beta chain) emerged from a study of CD8 T cells in ankylosing spondylitis. Germline V gives CDR1 SGDLS, CDR2 YYNGEE. V trimming: 0 bases; J trimming: 12 bases; junction bases outside the gene matches: 9. This CDR3 has 14 residues. Researchers built TCR beta libraries using quantitative 5'-RACE with molecular barcodes. TCRdb reprocessed the 5' RACE reads with MiXCR, giving one entry per CDR3 protein. Among roughly 46,000 distinct CDR3 sequences listed, under 5% were seen once. Many counts were recorded for this clonotype. Its antigen is undetermined. Regarding the study as a whole: With a CD8+ phenotype, disease-linked clones were relatively rare in peripheral blood.

The receptor's source is a female donor with ankylosing spondylitis or in good health (not recorded which). The V gene is TRBV9, the J gene TRBJ2-1, with TRBD1 matching 7 bases. Sequencing was done on a sample of blood, either unsorted or a sorted T cell fraction (not recorded which). CDR3: CASSVDLEQGRQFF. Here the CDR3 DNA reads TGTGCCAGCAGCGTAGACCTGGAACAGGGGCGGCAGTTCTTC. Based on the CDR3 plus reference TRBV9 and TRBJ2-1, the full variable domain is DSGVTQTPKHLITATGQRVTLRCSPRSGDLSVYWYQQSLDQGLQFLIQYYNGEERAKGNILERFSAQQFPDLHSELNLSSLELGDSALYFCASSVDLEQGRQFFGPGTRLTVL.